This T cell receptor (beta chain) emerged from a study of radiation and T cells in renal cell carcinoma. Assay: immunoSEQ multiplex PCR; the TCRdb copy retains only in-frame clones and omits some. The table includes 15,000 to 20,000 clones, roughly 58% detected once. This CDR3 is built from 13 residues. V was trimmed by 4 bases and J by 4 bases, leaving 13 bases between them. CDR1 is SQVTM, CDR2 ANQGSEA, per germline. The treatment denotes: 15 Gy SBRT to primary tumor, nephrectomy 4 weeks later. This chain joins TRBV29-1 and TRBJ2-5; possibly TRBD1 for D (5 bases). The input for sequencing was tumor tissue, taken from a patient whose treatment included radiotherapy and nephrectomy. The clonotype originates from a man over 45 with renal cell carcinoma. The CDR3 nucleotides read TGCAGCGTTGGCAGGGTGGTTGGAGAGACCCAGTACTTC. Amino acid sequence: CSVGRVVGETQYF.